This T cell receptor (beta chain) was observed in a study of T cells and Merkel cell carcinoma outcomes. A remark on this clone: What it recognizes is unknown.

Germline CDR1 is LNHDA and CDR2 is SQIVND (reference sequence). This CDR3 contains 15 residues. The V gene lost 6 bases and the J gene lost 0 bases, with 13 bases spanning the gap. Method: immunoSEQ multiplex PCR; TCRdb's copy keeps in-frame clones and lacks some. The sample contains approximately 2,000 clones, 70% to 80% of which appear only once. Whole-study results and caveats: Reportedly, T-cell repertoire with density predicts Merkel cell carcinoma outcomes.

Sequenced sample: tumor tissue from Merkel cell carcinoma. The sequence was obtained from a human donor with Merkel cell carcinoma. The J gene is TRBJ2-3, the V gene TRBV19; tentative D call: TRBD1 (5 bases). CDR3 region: CASRKTELSTDTQYF. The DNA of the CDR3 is TGTGCCAGTAGGAAGACAGAGCTCAGCACAGATACGCAGTATTTT.